This T cell receptor beta chain was retrieved from a study of beta chain features in type 1 diabetes. All of the isolated RNA was reverse transcribed, so expressed TCRB transcripts were sequenced. Generated by immunoSEQ multiplex PCR, the TCRdb table keeps only in-frame clones and is missing some. Here the sample spans 250,000 to 300,000 clones, roughly a quarter being singletons. Germline V CDR1 and CDR2: SGDLS, YYNGEE. V lost 3 bases to trimming and J lost 0 bases, with 16 bases between them. The CDR3 consists of 17 residues. Around 120 mL of blood, on average, came from one heparinised draw per donor. Study-wide points: Shortening of TCRB CDR3s, moderate but significant, appeared in all four CD4+ subsets of Type 1 diabetes patients. It was among patients, rather than healthy donors, that naive, central memory and Treg TCRB repertoires appeared more similar. Fewer junction insertions and more nucleotide deletions appeared in type 1 diabetes patients.

Notes on this clone: Its specificity is not known.

The gene calls are TRBV9 and TRBJ2-1; possible D gene TRBD1, 6 bases. Sequencing used naive CD4+ T cells from blood. This TCR derives from a woman in her 30s with type 1 diabetes. The CDR3 sequence is CASSATGTPFSYNEQFF. The CDR3 DNA sequence: TGTGCCAGCAGCGCCACGGGGACACCTTTCTCCTACAATGAGCAGTTCTTC.